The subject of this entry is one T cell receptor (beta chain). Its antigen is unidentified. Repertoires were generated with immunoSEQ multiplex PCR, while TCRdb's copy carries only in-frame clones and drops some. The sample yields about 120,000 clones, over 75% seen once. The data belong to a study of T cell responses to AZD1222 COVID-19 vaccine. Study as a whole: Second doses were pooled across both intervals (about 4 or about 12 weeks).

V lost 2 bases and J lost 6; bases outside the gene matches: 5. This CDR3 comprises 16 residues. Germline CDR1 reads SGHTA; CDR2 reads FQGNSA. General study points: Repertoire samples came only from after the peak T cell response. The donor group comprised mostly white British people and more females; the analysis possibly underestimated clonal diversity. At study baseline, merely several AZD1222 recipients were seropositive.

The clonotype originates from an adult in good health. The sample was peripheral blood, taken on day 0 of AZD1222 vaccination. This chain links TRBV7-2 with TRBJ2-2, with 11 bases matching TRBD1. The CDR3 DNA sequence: TGTGCCAGCAGCTTATTTAGGGGACAGGGGGCCGGGGAGCTGTTTTTT. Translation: CASSLFRGQGAGELFF.